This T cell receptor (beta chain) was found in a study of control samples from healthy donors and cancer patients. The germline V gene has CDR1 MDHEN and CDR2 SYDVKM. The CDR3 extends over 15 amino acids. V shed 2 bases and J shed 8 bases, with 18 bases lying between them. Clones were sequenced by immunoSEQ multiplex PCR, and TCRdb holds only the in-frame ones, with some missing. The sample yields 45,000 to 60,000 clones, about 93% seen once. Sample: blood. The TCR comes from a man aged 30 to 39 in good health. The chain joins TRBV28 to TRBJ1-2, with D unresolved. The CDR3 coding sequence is TGTGCCAGCAGTTTAACAGTTCGGCTCGTTGCCGGCTACACCTTC. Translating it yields CASSLTVRLVAGYTF.